This entry is about one T cell receptor beta chain. In the authors' workflow: Reference gene primer amplification gave estimated nucleated cell counts. Only in-frame clones appear in the TCRdb table, and some are missing; sequencing was by immunoSEQ multiplex PCR. Clone size and V and J calls were adopted from that table, with D and trimming inferred from the DNA. The profile covers approximately 70,000 clones, with around nine tenths appearing a single time and over 4% taken by the ten largest. This sample was included in a study of blood T cell repertoires in COVID-19. Study-wide context: Acute and convalescent COVID-19 specimens originated in the United States, Italy and Spain. Sources were T cells, B-cell-depleted T cells, or PBMCs; the material itself was cDNA or gDNA.

Looked up from germline, CDR1 is SGHKS and CDR2 is YYEKEE (reference sequence). The V segment lost 1 base and the J segment 6 bases; nucleotides outside the gene matches: 2. The length of the CDR3 is 13 residues. The receptor comes from a woman in her late teens or twenties with acute or convalescent COVID-19. The chain has TRBV5-5 and TRBJ1-2; the match to TRBD1 covers 8 bases. The sequencing sample was made of peripheral blood. Here the CDR3 reads CASSLTGGNGYTF. The CDR3, as DNA: TGTGCCAGCAGCTTGACAGGGGGAAATGGCTACACCTTC. Filled out from reference TRBV5-5 and TRBJ1-2, the complete variable domain reads DAGVTQSPTHLIKTRGQQVTLRCSPISGHKSVSWYQQVLGQGPQFIFQYYEKEERGRGNFPDRFSARQFPNYSSELNVNALLLGDSALYLCASSLTGGNGYTFGSGTRLTVV.